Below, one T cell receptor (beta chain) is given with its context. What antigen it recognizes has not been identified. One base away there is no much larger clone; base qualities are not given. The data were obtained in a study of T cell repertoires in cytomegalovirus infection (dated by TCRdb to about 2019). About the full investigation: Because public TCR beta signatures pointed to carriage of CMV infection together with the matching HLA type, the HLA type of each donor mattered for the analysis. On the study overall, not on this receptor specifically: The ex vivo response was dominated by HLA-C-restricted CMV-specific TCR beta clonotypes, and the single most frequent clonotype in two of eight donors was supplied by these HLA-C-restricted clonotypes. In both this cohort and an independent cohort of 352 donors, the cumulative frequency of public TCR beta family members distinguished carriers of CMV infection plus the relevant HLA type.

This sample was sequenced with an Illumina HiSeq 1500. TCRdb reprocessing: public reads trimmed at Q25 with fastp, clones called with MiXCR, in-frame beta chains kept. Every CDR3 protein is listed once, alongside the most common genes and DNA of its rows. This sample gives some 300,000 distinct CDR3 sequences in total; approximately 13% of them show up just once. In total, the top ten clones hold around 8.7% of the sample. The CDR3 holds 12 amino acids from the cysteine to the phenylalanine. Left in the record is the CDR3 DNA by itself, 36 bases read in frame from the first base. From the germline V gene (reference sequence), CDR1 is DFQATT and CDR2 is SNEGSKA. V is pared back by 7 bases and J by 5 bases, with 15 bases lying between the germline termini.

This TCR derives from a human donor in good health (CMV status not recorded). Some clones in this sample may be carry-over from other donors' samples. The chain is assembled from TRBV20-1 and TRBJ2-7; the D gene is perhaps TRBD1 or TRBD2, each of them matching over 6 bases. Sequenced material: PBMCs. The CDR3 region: CSGGTGDNEQYF. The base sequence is TGCAGTGGGGGGACGGGGGACAACGAGCAGTACTTC.